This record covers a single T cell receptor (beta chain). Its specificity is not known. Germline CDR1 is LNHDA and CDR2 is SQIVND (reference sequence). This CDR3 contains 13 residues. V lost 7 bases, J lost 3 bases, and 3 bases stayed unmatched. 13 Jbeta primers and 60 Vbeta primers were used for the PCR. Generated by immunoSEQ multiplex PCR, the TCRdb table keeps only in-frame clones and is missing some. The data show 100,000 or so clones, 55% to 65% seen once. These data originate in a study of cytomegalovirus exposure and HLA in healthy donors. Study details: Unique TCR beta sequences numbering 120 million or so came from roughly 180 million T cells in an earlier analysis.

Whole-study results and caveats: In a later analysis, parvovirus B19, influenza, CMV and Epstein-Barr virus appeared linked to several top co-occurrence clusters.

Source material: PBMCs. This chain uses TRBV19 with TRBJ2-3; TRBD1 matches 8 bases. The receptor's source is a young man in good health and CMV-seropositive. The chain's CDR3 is CASKRQGTDTQYF. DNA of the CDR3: TGTGCCAGTAAGAGACAGGGGACAGATACGCAGTATTTT.